Listed below are T cell receptor beta chains from one sample, sequenced in a study of STAT3 mutations in large granular lymphocyte leukemia. TCRdb keeps only in-frame clones here, not all; method: immunoSEQ multiplex PCR. Of 11,000 or so clones in the sample, 85% were seen once. Input material: peripheral blood mononuclear cells. The receptors were gathered from a man aged 80 or over with T-cell large granular lymphocyte leukemia. Some clones in this sample may be carry-over from other donors' samples. The conserved cysteine and the conserved F or W are not part of the CDR3 here. Each record gives: CDR3 length, D gene, V gene, CDR3 protein. A D gene is named only where the DNA matches it firmly.

len: 17; d_gene: NA; v_gene: TRBV10-3; CDR3aa: AISESPTDGIQYNSPLH
len: 14; d_gene: NA; v_gene: TRBV7-9; CDR3aa: ASNSNSGLAKNIQY
len: 12; d_gene: NA; v_gene: TRBV6-6; CDR3aa: ASSIQTGTYEQY
len: 11; d_gene: TRBD2; v_gene: TRBV6-6; CDR3aa: ASTSASGGEQY
len: 11; d_gene: NA; v_gene: TRBV5-1; CDR3aa: ASSLEVSYGYT
len: 13; d_gene: NA; v_gene: TRBV7-2; CDR3aa: ASSLSGGAIDEQF
len: 13; d_gene: NA; v_gene: TRBV30; CDR3aa: AWSVNAGYNSPLH
len: 11; d_gene: NA; v_gene: TRBV5-1; CDR3aa: ASSPVVGTEAF
len: 13; d_gene: NA; v_gene: TRBV5-4; CDR3aa: ASSLSLDRPLEAF
len: 16; d_gene: TRBD2; v_gene: TRBV4-3; CDR3aa: ASSQELVLAGLYNEQF
len: 12; d_gene: NA; v_gene: TRBV5-1; CDR3aa: ASSSGPSTDTQY
len: 13; d_gene: TRBD2; v_gene: TRBV5-1; CDR3aa: ASSPGGLEGETQY
len: 10; d_gene: NA; v_gene: TRBV29-1; CDR3aa: SVGRQQETQY
len: 12; d_gene: NA; v_gene: TRBV30; CDR3aa: AWRRTPNTGELF
len: 14; d_gene: NA; v_gene: TRBV5-4; CDR3aa: ASSLVRGVLDTEAF
len: 13; d_gene: TRBD1; v_gene: TRBV19; CDR3aa: ASSLSGQLAGTQY
len: 11; d_gene: NA; v_gene: TRBV27; CDR3aa: ASSLEGHYEQY
len: 10; d_gene: TRBD1; v_gene: TRBV30; CDR3aa: ACRQGDEKLF
len: 12; d_gene: NA; v_gene: TRBV9; CDR3aa: ASSRGDGNQPQH
len: 11; d_gene: TRBD1; v_gene: TRBV2; CDR3aa: ASSPQGANEQY
len: 15; d_gene: NA; v_gene: TRBV7-8; CDR3aa: ASSPHPGMRDSYEQY
len: 9; d_gene: NA; v_gene: TRBV29-1; CDR3aa: STGNTYEQY
len: 15; d_gene: TRBD2; v_gene: TRBV18; CDR3aa: ASSPPLRGGSHNEQF
len: 11; d_gene: NA; v_gene: TRBV18; CDR3aa: ASSGGQRETQY
len: 12; d_gene: NA; v_gene: TRBV29-1; CDR3aa: SVGGGGAYNEQF
len: 14; d_gene: NA; v_gene: TRBV7-9; CDR3aa: ASRRGDSGSGETQY
len: 14; d_gene: TRBD1; v_gene: TRBV4-3; CDR3aa: ASSHEPGQSNSPLH
len: 13; d_gene: NA; v_gene: TRBV7-9; CDR3aa: ASSLSGVSSYEQY
len: 13; d_gene: TRBD1; v_gene: TRBV18; CDR3aa: ASSPRDRPNYGYT
len: 13; d_gene: TRBD1; v_gene: TRBV14; CDR3aa: ASSQYGTGGNGYT
len: 12; d_gene: NA; v_gene: TRBV14; CDR3aa: ASSPAMGRYGYT
len: 13; d_gene: NA; v_gene: TRBV6-5; CDR3aa: ASSQLGASNQPQH
len: 13; d_gene: NA; v_gene: TRBV7-2; CDR3aa: ASSRLVGGGYGYT
len: 12; d_gene: TRBD1; v_gene: TRBV7-2; CDR3aa: ASSFGQGTDTQY
len: 11; d_gene: NA; v_gene: TRBV15; CDR3aa: ATSRVGGETQY
len: 17; d_gene: NA; v_gene: TRBV5-5; CDR3aa: ASSFRWRGAGNSGNTIY
len: 13; d_gene: NA; v_gene: TRBV5-1; CDR3aa: ASSSSVRSSYEQY
len: 14; d_gene: NA; v_gene: TRBV18; CDR3aa: ASSPLGVGTNTEAF
len: 13; d_gene: NA; v_gene: TRBV6-6; CDR3aa: ASSYLLTSNQPQH
len: 12; d_gene: TRBD1; v_gene: TRBV7-2; CDR3aa: ASSTGTANYEQY
len: 13; d_gene: TRBD1; v_gene: TRBV6-6; CDR3aa: ASNRQGGGRQPQH
len: 13; d_gene: NA; v_gene: TRBV4-2; CDR3aa: ASSQVELGDQPQH
len: 17; d_gene: TRBD2; v_gene: TRBV5-1; CDR3aa: ASSMTSGGALKLHNEQF
len: 10; d_gene: NA; v_gene: TRBV29-1; CDR3aa: SGGSMDYEQY
len: 11; d_gene: NA; v_gene: TRBV6-5; CDR3aa: ASSYLGGREVT
len: 9; d_gene: NA; v_gene: TRBV28; CDR3aa: ASSLGRAVF
len: 13; d_gene: NA; v_gene: TRBV4-3; CDR3aa: ASSQDGSSNQPQH
len: 12; d_gene: NA; v_gene: TRBV30; CDR3aa: AWKFGPGSGELF
len: 14; d_gene: NA; v_gene: TRBV7-9; CDR3aa: ASSLTGPFYNSPLH